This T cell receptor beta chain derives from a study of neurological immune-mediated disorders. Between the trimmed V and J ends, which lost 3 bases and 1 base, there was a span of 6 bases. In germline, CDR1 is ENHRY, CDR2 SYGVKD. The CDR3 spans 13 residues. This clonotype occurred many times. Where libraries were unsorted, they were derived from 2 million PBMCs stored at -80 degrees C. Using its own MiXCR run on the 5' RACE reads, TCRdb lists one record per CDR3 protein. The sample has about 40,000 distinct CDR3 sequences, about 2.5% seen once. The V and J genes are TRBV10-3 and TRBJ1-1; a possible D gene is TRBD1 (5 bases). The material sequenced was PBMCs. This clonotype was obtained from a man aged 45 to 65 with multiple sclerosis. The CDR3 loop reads CAISDRENTEAFF. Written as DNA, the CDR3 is TGTGCCATCAGTGACAGGGAGAACACTGAAGCTTTCTTT.